These 12 T cell receptor beta chains came from one sample sequenced in a study of T cells in Graves' hyperthyroidism and ophthalmopathy. Template material for amplifying TCR beta CDR3 regions consisted of RNA transcripts. The HTBI primer set was used in a first-round RT-PCR of the TCR CDR3. TCRdb redid the calling of the multiplex PCR reads with MiXCR, one entry per CDR3 protein. The sample contains 550,000 to 600,000 distinct CDR3 sequences, over 15% of which appear only once. Material for sequencing was blood. The receptors were gathered from a woman between 18 and 29 years old with Graves' hyperthyroidism.

This clonotype was found a few times. V usage is TRBV15 and J usage is TRBJ1-2, with a weak D call TRBD1 (6 bases). V lost 0 bases, J lost 8 bases, and 13 bases lay in between. The CDR3 covers 14 residues. Looked up from germline, CDR1 is LNHNV and CDR2 is YYDKDF (reference sequence). The CDR3 DNA follows: TGTGCCACCAGCAGAGATTTGGGGGCGAGCGGCTACACCTTC. This translates into CATSRDLGASGYTF.

This clonotype was found many times. V usage is TRBV27 and J usage is TRBJ1-5; D remains unclear. The CDR3 runs 17 residues. Germline V gene data show CDR1 as MNHEY and CDR2 as SMNVEV (reference sequence). V was pared by 6 bases and J by 3 bases, with 21 bases between. The DNA for the CDR3 is TGTGCCAGCAGCTATCGTGGTGGGCGCGACACCAATCAGCCCCAGCATTTT. Its protein is CASSYRGGRDTNQPQHF.

The chain combines TRBV30 with TRBJ2-5; TRBD1 agrees at 7 bases. Germline CDR1 GTSNPN, CDR2 SVGIG (reference sequence). V was clipped by 3 bases and J by 4 bases; unmatched bases: 11. This CDR3 has 15 amino acids. CDR3 loop: CAWRQTGSGAETQYF. DNA of the CDR3: TGTGCCTGGAGACAGACAGGGTCAGGGGCAGAGACCCAGTACTTC.

The chain links TRBV15 to TRBJ1-1; TRBD1 matches at 7 bases. The CDR3 loop spans 17 amino acids. With 0 bases clipped from V and 1 base from J, the junction kept 8 bases outside the gene matches. Per germline, CDR1 LNHNV and CDR2 YYDKDF (reference sequence). DNA of the CDR3: TGTGCCACCAGCAGAGAGTGGGAGACAGGGTCGAACACTGAAGCTTTCTTT. Amino acid sequence: CATSREWETGSNTEAFF.

This clonotype was seen many times. V gene TRBV6-2 or TRBV6-3 combines with J gene TRBJ1-5; 7 bases agree with TRBD1. This CDR3 has 17 residues. With 2 bases clipped from V and 6 bases from J, the junction kept 13 bases outside the gene matches. Germline-derived CDR1 and CDR2 are MNHEY and SVGEGT. The CDR3 spells CASSYEGPRGPGQPQHF. The CDR3 coding sequence is TGTGCCAGCAGTTACGAGGGACCGAGGGGGCCGGGTCAGCCCCAGCATTTT.

The table lists this clonotype with many counts. The chain uses TRBV7-9 and TRBJ2-3; 10 positions match TRBD2. Germline-derived CDR1 and CDR2 are SEHNR and FQNEAQ (reference sequence). V was pared by 4 bases and J by 3 bases, with 4 bases of the junction left unmatched. This CDR3 spans 15 amino acids. CDR3 in amino acids: CASSSPTSGTDTQYF. The CDR3 DNA reads TGTGCCAGCAGCTCTCCGACTAGCGGGACAGATACGCAGTATTTT.

The chain joins TRBV19 to TRBJ2-7; no clear D. Trimming took off 3 bases at V and 3 bases at J, with 12 bases between the two ends. CDR1 is LNHDA, CDR2 SQIVND, per germline (reference sequence). This CDR3 spans 14 amino acids. The CDR3 region is CASSMFLGLYEQYF. The CDR3 region has the DNA TGTGCCAGTAGTATGTTTTTAGGGCTCTACGAGCAGTACTTC.

This clonotype was detected ten times or more. V usage is TRBV18 and J usage is TRBJ2-5, with a possible D match to TRBD1 (6 bases). Trimming cost V 6 bases and J 10 bases, with 12 bases left between them. Germline CDR1 and CDR2: KGHSH and LQKENI. The CDR3 runs to 11 residues. The CDR3 loop reads CASSLPGHQYF. The CDR3 coding sequence is TGTGCCAGCTCTCTGCCGGGACACCAGTACTTC.

This rearrangement joins TRBV19 to TRBJ1-4, with TRBD1 matching 7 bases. V gave up 10 bases and J gave up 6 bases; unmatched junction bases: 14. The CDR3 length is 15 residues. Germline CDR1 LNHDA, CDR2 SQIVND (reference sequence). DNA for the CDR3: TGTGCCACCGCCGACCGGGACAGCGCTTATGAAAAACTGTTTTTT. Protein sequence: CATADRDSAYEKLFF.

This clonotype was found many times. The chain links TRBV20-1 to TRBJ2-2; D call uncertain. Germline V gene data show CDR1 as DFQATT and CDR2 as SNEGSKA (reference sequence). This CDR3 is built from 14 residues. V was clipped by 1 base and J by 1 base, with 7 bases between them. In DNA form, the CDR3 reads TGCAGTGCTAGAGTCGGCAGGAACACCGGGGAGCTGTTTTTT. As protein: CSARVGRNTGELFF.

In its sample, this clonotype was seen a few times. The genes are TRBV3-1 and TRBJ2-3; no firm D call. Germline V gene sequence: CDR1 LGHDT, CDR2 YNNKEL (reference sequence). This CDR3 has 14 amino acids. Between the trimmed V and J ends, which lost 4 bases and 4 bases, there was a span of 12 bases. CDR3 sequence reads: CASSPQVVPDTQYF. The DNA of the CDR3 is TGTGCCAGCAGCCCTCAAGTAGTCCCAGATACGCAGTATTTT.

V is TRBV11-2 and J is TRBJ2-3; 11 bases are shared with TRBD2. With V trimmed by 0 bases and J by 12 bases, 5 bases remained unmatched. Per germline, CDR1 SGHAT and CDR2 FQNNGV. CDR3 length: 14 residues. The CDR3 loop reads CASSLETSGVTQYF. The CDR3 nucleotides read TGTGCCAGCAGCTTAGAGACTAGCGGGGTTACTCAGTATTTT.